Each of the 17 T cell receptor beta chains below was sequenced from the same sample in a study of OX40 agonist ivuxolimab in advanced cancers. Library preparation employed the immunoSEQ multiplex PCR assay. Drawn from immuneACCESS, this table holds only the in-frame rearrangements with V and J called that TCRdb kept. Clones are partly lost; checked studies trace under half to an unresolved V gene and leave the rest unexplained. Recorded for this sample are approximately 58,000 clones; roughly nine tenths of them occurred a single time. Less than 0.85% of the sample is held by the ten biggest clonotypes. Sequencing was performed on CD4+ or CD8+ T cells sorted from blood, taken in a trial of the OX40 agonist ivuxolimab. Source of these receptors: an adult with an advanced solid tumor such as melanoma, head and neck, liver or kidney cancer.

This clone was found a few times. This chain uses TRBV9 with TRBJ1-1, with D unresolved. This CDR3 region has 14 residues. Trimming stripped 4 bases from V and 10 bases from J, with 20 bases between. Germline CDR1 is SGDLS and CDR2 is YYNGEE. CDR3 in DNA: TGTGCCAGCAGCACACAACCCGTTGGCGGTCGAGCTTTCTTT. This encodes CASSTQPVGGRAFF.

The table lists this clone with a count of one. The chain couples TRBV11-1 to TRBJ2-2, with 7 positions matching TRBD2. CDR1 and CDR2 from the germline V gene are SGHAT and FQDESV (reference sequence). CDR3 length: 15 amino acids. V shed 3 bases and J 6 bases; nucleotides not matched to a gene: 7. CDR3 sequence: CASSFRDYGAGELFF. CDR3 DNA: TGTGCCAGCAGCTTCCGGGACTATGGCGCCGGGGAGCTGTTTTTT.

The chain employs TRBV25-1 and TRBJ2-2; a weak D match, TRBD2 (5 bases). V was cut by 6 bases and J by 4 bases, with 18 bases left in between. Germline assignment: CDR1 MGHDK and CDR2 SYGVNS. The CDR3 consists of 16 residues. CDR3 DNA sequence: TGTGCCAGCAGCGGGGATTTCGGGATTTCCACCGGGGAGCTGTTTTTT. It translates to CASSGDFGISTGELFF.

This clone was detected only once. V usage is TRBV5-1 and J usage is TRBJ2-3; no definite D call. This CDR3 is built from 16 residues. V was clipped by 4 bases and J by 0 bases, with 15 bases between them. Germline V gene data show CDR1 as SGHRS and CDR2 as YFSETQ. The CDR3 DNA reads TGCGCCAGCAGCGAGATAGGACGAGCTAGCACAGATACGCAGTATTTT. Translation: CASSEIGRASTDTQYF.

The chain combines TRBV29-1 with TRBJ2-5; TRBD2 might be the D (6 bases). This CDR3 is 10 amino acids long. The V gene's germline CDR1 is SQVTM and CDR2 ANQGSEA. V was shortened by 7 bases and J by 5 bases, with 8 bases between the two germline ends. As DNA, the CDR3 is TGCAGCGCTGGGGGGGAGACCCAGTACTTC. This codes for CSAGGETQYF.

This clone has more than one count but fewer than ten. The rearrangement joins TRBV5-6 to TRBJ1-3; 7 bases match TRBD1. The J segment lost 7 bases and the V segment lost 4 bases, leaving 11 bases of the junction unmatched. This CDR3 is 15 amino acids long. CDR1 is SGHDT, CDR2 YYEEEE, per germline. Written as DNA, the CDR3 is TGTGCCAGCAGCCCAGGGGGGACAAGGACGAACACCATATATTTT. Translation: CASSPGGTRTNTIYF.

This chain uses TRBV5-1 with TRBJ1-4; unclear D gene. Germline-derived CDR1 and CDR2 are SGHRS and YFSETQ. This CDR3 spans 15 amino acids. Between the trimmed V and J ends, which lost 4 bases and 5 bases, there was a span of 15 bases. The CDR3: CASSQARTENEKLFF. In DNA, the CDR3 is TGCGCCAGCAGCCAAGCCCGGACGGAAAATGAAAAACTGTTTTTT. The complete variable domain, with remaining parts taken from reference TRBV5-1 and TRBJ1-4, reads KAGVTQTPRYLIKTRGQQVTLSCSPISGHRSVSWYQQTPGQGLQFLFEYFSETQRNKGNFPGRFSGRQFSNSRSEMNVSTLELGDSALYLCASSQARTENEKLFFGSGTQLSVL.

This chain connects TRBV7-9 to TRBJ2-5, with 10 bases identical to TRBD1. The J segment lost 5 bases and the V segment lost 5 bases, leaving 11 bases of the junction unmatched. This CDR3 comprises 16 residues. CDR1 is SEHNR, CDR2 FQNEAQ, per germline (reference sequence). DNA of the CDR3: TGTGCCAGCAGCCAGCGAGGGACAGGGGAGGAGGAGACCCAGTACTTC. Translated, it gives CASSQRGTGEEETQYF.

This sequence joins TRBV28 and TRBJ2-7; 8 nucleotides match TRBD1. CDR3 length: 15 residues. Trimming at V came to 6 bases and at J to 3 bases, leaving 10 bases not matched to a gene. Germline V CDR1 and CDR2: MDHEN, SYDVKM. The DNA of the CDR3 is TGTGCCAGCAGACCCCCGGGACAGGTGTTCTACGAGCAGTACTTC. It codes for CASRPPGQVFYEQYF. The complete variable domain, with remaining parts taken from reference TRBV28 and TRBJ2-7, reads DVKVTQSSRYLVKRTGEKVFLECVQDMDHENMFWYRQDPGLGLRLIYFSYDVKMKEKGDIPEGYSVSREKKERFSLILESASTNQTSMYLCASRPPGQVFYEQYFGPGTRLTVT.

The rearrangement links TRBV11-3 to TRBJ2-1, with 13 bases that match TRBD2. The CDR3 is made up of 18 amino acids. Germline assignment: CDR1 SGHNT and CDR2 YENEEA. The trim removed 5 bases at V and 0 bases at J, leaving 7 bases unmatched. CDR3 loop: CASSPGLAGASSYNEQFF. The CDR3 DNA is TGTGCCAGCAGCCCAGGACTAGCGGGAGCCAGCTCCTACAATGAGCAGTTCTTC.

The chain couples TRBV18 to TRBJ1-1; weak D call: TRBD1 (5 bases). Germline V gene sequence: CDR1 KGHSH, CDR2 LQKENI. This CDR3 is 16 amino acids long. V was shortened by 0 bases and J by 1 base, with 12 bases between the two germline ends. The CDR3 sequence is CASSPPAGRWNTEAFF. CDR3 coding DNA: TGTGCCAGCTCACCACCGGCAGGGAGGTGGAACACTGAAGCTTTCTTT.

The chain links TRBV6-5 to TRBJ2-7; D could derive from TRBD1 or TRBD2 (5 bases each). The CDR3 contains 15 residues. The germline V gene encodes CDR1 MNHEY and CDR2 SVGAGI. The V gene lost 3 bases and the J gene lost 6 bases, with 18 bases spanning the gap. CDR3 nucleotide sequence: TGTGCCAGCAGTTATCATGAGAGGGGTACAGGCGAGCAGTACTTC. Translation: CASSYHERGTGEQYF.

CDR3 amino acids: CASSSSGSGIQETQYF. CDR3 bases: TGTGCCAGCAGCTCAAGCGGGTCTGGAATACAAGAGACCCAGTACTTC. The rearrangement joins TRBV11-2 to TRBJ2-5; D perhaps matches TRBD2 (6 bases). CDR1 is SGHAT and CDR2 is FQNNGV in the germline V gene. The CDR3 totals 16 residues. V shed 4 bases and J shed 2 bases, with 17 bases lying between them.

The chain uses TRBV25-1 and TRBJ2-5; TRBD1 aligns across 11 bases. Germline V gives CDR1 MGHDK, CDR2 SYGVNS. The trim removed 6 bases at V and 2 bases at J, leaving 2 bases unmatched. CDR3 length: 14 residues. The CDR3 is CASSGDRGQETQYF. The CDR3 DNA follows: TGTGCCAGCAGCGGGGACAGGGGGCAAGAGACCCAGTACTTC. Full variable domain (remainder filled in from reference TRBV25-1 and TRBJ2-5): EADIYQTPRYLVIGTGKKITLECSQTMGHDKMYWYQQDPGMELHLIHYSYGVNSTEKGDLSSESTVSRIRTEHFPLTLESARPSHTSQYLCASSGDRGQETQYFGPGTRLLVL.

This clone has only a few counts. The V and J genes are TRBV2 and TRBJ2-1; weak D call: TRBD2 (6 bases). This CDR3 region has 14 residues. The V gene lost 6 bases and the J gene lost 10 bases, with 19 bases spanning the gap. The germline V gene has CDR1 SNHLY and CDR2 FYNNEI. The CDR3 spells CASSTRRGGLEQFF. In nucleotides, the CDR3 is TGTGCCAGCAGCACAAGGAGGGGCGGGCTAGAGCAGTTCTTC.

This chain joins TRBV7-9 and TRBJ2-7, with 8 bases identical to TRBD1. The V gene end was trimmed by 4 bases and the J gene end by 7 bases; junction bases not matched to a gene: 12. The CDR3 is 15 amino acids. Per the germline V gene, CDR1 is SEHNR and CDR2 is FQNEAQ (reference sequence). DNA for the CDR3: TGTGCCAGCAGCTCCCTCAGGGGGCGAGGCTGGGAGCAGTACTTC. This encodes CASSSLRGRGWEQYF.

The chain employs TRBV18 and TRBJ2-5; 13 nucleotides match TRBD2. V shed 5 bases, J shed 5 bases, and the junction held 5 bases outside the gene matches. CDR1 and CDR2 from the germline V gene are KGHSH and LQKENI. The CDR3 length is 15 residues. CDR3 protein: CASSSGLAGVETQYF. The CDR3 nucleotides are TGTGCCAGCTCATCAGGACTAGCGGGAGTGGAGACCCAGTACTTC.